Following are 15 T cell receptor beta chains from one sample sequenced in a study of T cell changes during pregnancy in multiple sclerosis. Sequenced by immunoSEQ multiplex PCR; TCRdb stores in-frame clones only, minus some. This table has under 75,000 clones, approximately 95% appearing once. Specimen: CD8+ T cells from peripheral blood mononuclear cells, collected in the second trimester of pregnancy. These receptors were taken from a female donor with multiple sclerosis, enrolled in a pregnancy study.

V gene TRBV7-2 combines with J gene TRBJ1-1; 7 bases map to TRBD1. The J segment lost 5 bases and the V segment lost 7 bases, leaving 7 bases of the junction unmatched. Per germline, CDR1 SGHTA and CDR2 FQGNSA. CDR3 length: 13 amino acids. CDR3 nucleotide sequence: TGTGCCAGCACCGACAGGGCGTCGACTGAAGCTTTCTTT. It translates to CASTDRASTEAFF.

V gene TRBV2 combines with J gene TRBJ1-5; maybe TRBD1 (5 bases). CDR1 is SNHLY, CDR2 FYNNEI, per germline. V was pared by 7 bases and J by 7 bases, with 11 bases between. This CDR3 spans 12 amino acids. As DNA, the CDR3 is TGTGCCAGCAAAGGGGTTGGGCAGCCCCAGCATTTT. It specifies CASKGVGQPQHF.

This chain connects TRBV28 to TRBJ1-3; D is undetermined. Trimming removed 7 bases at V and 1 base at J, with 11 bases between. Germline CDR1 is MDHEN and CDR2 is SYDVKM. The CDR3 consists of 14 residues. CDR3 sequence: CASTTSESGNTIYF. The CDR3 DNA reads TGTGCCAGCACAACCTCTGAGTCTGGAAACACCATATATTTT.

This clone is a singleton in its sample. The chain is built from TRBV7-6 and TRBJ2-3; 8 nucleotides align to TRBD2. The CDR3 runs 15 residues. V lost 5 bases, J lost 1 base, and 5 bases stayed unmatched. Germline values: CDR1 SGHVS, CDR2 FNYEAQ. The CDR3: CASSTQLAGTDTQYF. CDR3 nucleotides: TGTGCCAGCAGCACCCAACTAGCGGGCACAGATACGCAGTATTTT.

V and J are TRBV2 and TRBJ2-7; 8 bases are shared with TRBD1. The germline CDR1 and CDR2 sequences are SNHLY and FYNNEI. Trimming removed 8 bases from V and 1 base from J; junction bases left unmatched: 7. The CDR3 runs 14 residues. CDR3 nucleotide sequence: TGTGCCAGCCAAGACAGGGGAAATTCCTACGAGCAGTACTTC. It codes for CASQDRGNSYEQYF.

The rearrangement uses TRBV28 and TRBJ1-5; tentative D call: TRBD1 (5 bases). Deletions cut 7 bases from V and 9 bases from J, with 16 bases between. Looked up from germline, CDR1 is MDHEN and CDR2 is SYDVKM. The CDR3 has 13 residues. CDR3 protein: CASTAMGGSPQHF. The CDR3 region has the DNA TGTGCCAGCACCGCGATGGGGGGATCGCCCCAGCATTTT.

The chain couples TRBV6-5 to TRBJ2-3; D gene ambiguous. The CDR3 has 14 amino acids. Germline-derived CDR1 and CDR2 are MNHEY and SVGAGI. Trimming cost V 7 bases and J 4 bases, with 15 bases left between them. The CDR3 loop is CASKPALVADTQYF. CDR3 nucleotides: TGTGCCAGCAAGCCAGCGTTAGTCGCAGATACGCAGTATTTT.

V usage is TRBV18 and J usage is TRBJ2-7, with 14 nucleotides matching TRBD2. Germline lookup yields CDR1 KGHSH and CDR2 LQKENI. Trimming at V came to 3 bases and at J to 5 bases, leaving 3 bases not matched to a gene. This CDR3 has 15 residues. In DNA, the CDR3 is TGTGCCAGCTCACCCGGACTAGCGGGAGGAGACGAGCAGTACTTC. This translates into CASSPGLAGGDEQYF.

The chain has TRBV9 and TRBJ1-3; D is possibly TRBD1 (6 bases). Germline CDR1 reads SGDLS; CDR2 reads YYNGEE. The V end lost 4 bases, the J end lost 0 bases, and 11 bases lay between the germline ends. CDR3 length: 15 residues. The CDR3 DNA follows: TGTGCCAGCAGCCAAGGCAGGGGCTCTGGAAACACCATATATTTT. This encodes CASSQGRGSGNTIYF.

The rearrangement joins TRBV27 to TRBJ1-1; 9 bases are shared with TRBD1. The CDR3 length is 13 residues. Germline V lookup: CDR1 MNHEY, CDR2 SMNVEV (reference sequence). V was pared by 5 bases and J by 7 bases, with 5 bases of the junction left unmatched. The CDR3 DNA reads TGTGCCAGCAGTAATAAGGGACAGGGTGAAGCTTTCTTT. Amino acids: CASSNKGQGEAFF.

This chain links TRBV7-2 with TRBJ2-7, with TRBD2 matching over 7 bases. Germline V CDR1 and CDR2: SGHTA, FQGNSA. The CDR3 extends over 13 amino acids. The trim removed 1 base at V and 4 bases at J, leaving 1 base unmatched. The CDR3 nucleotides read TGTGCCAGCAGCTTAGGCGGGGGATACGAGCAGTACTTC. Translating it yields CASSLGGGYEQYF.

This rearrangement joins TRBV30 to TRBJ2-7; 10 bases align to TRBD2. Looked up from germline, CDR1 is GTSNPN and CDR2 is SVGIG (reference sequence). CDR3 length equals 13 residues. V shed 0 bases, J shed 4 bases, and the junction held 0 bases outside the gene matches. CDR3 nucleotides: TGTGCCTGGAGTGTACTAGCGGGGTACGAGCAGTACTTC. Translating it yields CAWSVLAGYEQYF. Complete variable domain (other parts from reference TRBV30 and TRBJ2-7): SQTIHQWPATLVQPVGSPLSLECTVEGTSNPNLYWYRQAAGRGLQLLFYSVGIGQISSEVPQNLSASRPQDRQFILSSKKLLLSDSGFYLCAWSVLAGYEQYFGPGTRLTVT.

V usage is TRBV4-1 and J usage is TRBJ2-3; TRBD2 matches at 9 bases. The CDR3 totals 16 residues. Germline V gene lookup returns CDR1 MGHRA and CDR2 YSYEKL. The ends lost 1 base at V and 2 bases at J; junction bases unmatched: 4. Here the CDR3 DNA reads TGCGCCAGCAGCCAAGGACTAGCGGACTCCACAGATACGCAGTATTTT. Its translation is CASSQGLADSTDTQYF.

DNA for the CDR3: TGCGCCAGCAGCCAAGTACTAGGGTCCTCTAATGAAAAACTGTTTTTT. Translation gives CASSQVLGSSNEKLFF. The chain links TRBV4-1 to TRBJ1-4; D unresolved. The CDR3 runs 16 residues. Germline V gives CDR1 MGHRA, CDR2 YSYEKL. Trimming stripped 1 base from V and 3 bases from J, with 12 bases between.

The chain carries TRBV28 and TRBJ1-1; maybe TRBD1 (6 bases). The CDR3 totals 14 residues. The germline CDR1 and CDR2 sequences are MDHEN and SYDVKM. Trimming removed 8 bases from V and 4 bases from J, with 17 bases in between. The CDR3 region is CASRRHTGLTEAFF. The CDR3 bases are TGTGCCAGCCGCCGACATACAGGGCTCACTGAAGCTTTCTTT.